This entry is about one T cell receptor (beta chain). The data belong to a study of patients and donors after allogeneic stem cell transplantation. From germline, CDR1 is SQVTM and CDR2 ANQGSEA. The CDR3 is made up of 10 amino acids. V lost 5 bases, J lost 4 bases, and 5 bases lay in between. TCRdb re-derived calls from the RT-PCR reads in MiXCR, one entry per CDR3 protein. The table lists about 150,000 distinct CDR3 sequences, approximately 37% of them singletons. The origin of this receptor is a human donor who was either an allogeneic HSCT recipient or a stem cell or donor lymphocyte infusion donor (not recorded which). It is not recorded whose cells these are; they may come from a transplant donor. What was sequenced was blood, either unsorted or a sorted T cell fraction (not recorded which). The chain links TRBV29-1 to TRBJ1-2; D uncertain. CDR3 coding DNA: TGCAGCGTTATCGGCTATGGCTACACCTTC. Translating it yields CSVIGYGYTF. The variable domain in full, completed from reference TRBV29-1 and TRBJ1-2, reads SAVISQKPSRDICQRGTSLTIQCQVDSQVTMMFWYRQQPGQSLTLIATANQGSEATYESGFVIDKFPISRPNLTFSTLTVSNMSPEDSSIYLCSVIGYGYTFGSGTRLTVV.